This T cell receptor beta chain was captured by sequencing in a study of CD4+ T cells in melanoma. Notes on the study in general: Diverse differentiation states were reported for melanoma neoantigen-specific CD4+ T cells. A reported correlation linked neoantigen-specific CD4+ T cells to CD8+, macrophage and B cell function.

This table comes from immunoSEQ multiplex PCR, and its TCRdb copy is limited to in-frame clones, with some not included. The sample has roughly 110,000 clones, about nine tenths seen once; the top ten hold around 3%. Regarding this clone: Its cognate antigen is unknown.

Looked up from germline, CDR1 is WNHNN and CDR2 is SYGVQD (reference sequence). V was clipped by 3 bases and J by 3 bases, with 8 bases between them. The CDR3 totals 13 residues. The chain joins TRBV10-1 to TRBJ1-1; TRBD1 might be the D (5 bases). This TCR was recovered from a human donor with melanoma. Input material: peripheral blood. The CDR3 loop reads CASSEVRDTEAFF. Here the CDR3 DNA reads TGCGCCAGCAGTGAAGTCAGGGACACTGAAGCTTTCTTT.